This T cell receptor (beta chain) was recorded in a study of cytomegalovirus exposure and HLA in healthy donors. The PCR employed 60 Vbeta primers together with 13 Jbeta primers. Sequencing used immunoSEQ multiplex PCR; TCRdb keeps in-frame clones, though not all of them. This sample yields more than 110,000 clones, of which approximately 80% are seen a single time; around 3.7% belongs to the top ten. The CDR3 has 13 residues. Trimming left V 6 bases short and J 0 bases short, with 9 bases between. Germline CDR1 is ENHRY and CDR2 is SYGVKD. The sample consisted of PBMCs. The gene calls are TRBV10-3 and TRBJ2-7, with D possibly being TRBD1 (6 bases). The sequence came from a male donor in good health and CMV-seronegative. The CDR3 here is CAIRSDSSYEQYF. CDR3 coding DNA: TGTGCCATCAGATCGGACAGCTCCTACGAGCAGTACTTC.